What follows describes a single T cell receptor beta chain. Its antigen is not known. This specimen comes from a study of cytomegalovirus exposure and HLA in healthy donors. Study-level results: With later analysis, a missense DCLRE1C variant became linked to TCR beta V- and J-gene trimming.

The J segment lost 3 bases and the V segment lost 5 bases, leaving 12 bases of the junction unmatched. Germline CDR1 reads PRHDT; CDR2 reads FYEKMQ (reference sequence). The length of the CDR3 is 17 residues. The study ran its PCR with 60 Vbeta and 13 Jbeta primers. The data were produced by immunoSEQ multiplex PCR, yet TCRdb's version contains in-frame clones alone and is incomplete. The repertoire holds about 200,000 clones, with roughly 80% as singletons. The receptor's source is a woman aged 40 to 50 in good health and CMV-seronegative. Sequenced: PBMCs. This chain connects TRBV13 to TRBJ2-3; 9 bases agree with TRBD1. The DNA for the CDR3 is TGTGCCAGCAGCCCCGGGACAGGGATTAATAGGACAGATACGCAGTATTTT. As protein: CASSPGTGINRTDTQYF.